These 26 T cell receptor beta chains originate from one sample sequenced in a study of OX40 agonist ivuxolimab in advanced cancers. Measured with immunoSEQ multiplex PCR; TCRdb has only the in-frame clones, and not every one. The table lists around 68,000 clones, 87% of them singletons. The sample in question was CD4+ or CD8+ T cells sorted from blood, obtained in a trial of the OX40 agonist ivuxolimab. These TCRs come from an adult with an advanced solid tumor such as melanoma, head and neck, liver or kidney cancer.

The chain carries TRBV5-1 and TRBJ2-7; 9 nucleotides align to TRBD1. CDR1 SGHRS and CDR2 YFSETQ come from the germline V gene. V lost 4 bases, J lost 5 bases, and 7 bases stayed unmatched. This CDR3 is 14 amino acids long. For the CDR3, the DNA is TGCGCCAGCAGCCACGGGACAGGGTTCGACGAGCAGTACTTC. Translating gives CASSHGTGFDEQYF.

The rearrangement links TRBV18 to TRBJ2-5; 7 bases agree with TRBD1. The J call is uncertain, as TRBJ2-7 better fits the DNA end. The germline V gene encodes CDR1 KGHSH and CDR2 LQKENI. The CDR3 is 14 amino acids. The CDR3, as DNA: TGTGCCAGCTCACCCGGGACAGCTACCTACGAGCAGTACTTC. Its translation is CASSPGTATYEQYF.

This clone was seen just once. The chain couples TRBV28 to TRBJ1-4, with unresolved D. The CDR3 has 16 amino acids. Germline V lookup: CDR1 MDHEN, CDR2 SYDVKM. Trimming removed 5 bases from V and 7 bases from J, with 20 bases in between. The CDR3 coding sequence is TGTGCCAGCAGTCCCGACCTCGAGAGGACGTCTGAAAAACTGTTTTTT. Protein product: CASSPDLERTSEKLFF.

The chain joins TRBV7-2 to TRBJ1-5; D is uncertain. V was shortened by 5 bases and J by 3 bases, with 8 bases between the two germline ends. In germline, CDR1 is SGHTA, CDR2 FQGNSA. The CDR3 runs 13 residues. The CDR3 nucleotides are TGTGCCAGCAGCCCGCAACCCAATCAGCCCCAGCATTTT. It codes for CASSPQPNQPQHF. Supplemented by reference TRBV7-2 and TRBJ1-5, the full variable domain reads GAGVSQSPSNKVTEKGKDVELRCDPISGHTALYWYRQSLGQGLEFLIYFQGNSAPDKSGLPSDRFSAERTGGSVSTLTIQRTQQEDSAVYLCASSPQPNQPQHFGDGTRLSIL.

The genes are TRBV5-4 and TRBJ1-2, with D tentatively TRBD1 (5 bases). Trimming left V 0 bases short and J 8 bases short, with 17 bases between. CDR3 length equals 15 residues. Per the germline V gene, CDR1 is SGHNT and CDR2 is YYREEE (reference sequence). The CDR3, as DNA: TGTGCCAGCAGCTTGGAACAGGCCGATCCAGGAGGCTACACCTTC. Residues: CASSLEQADPGGYTF.

The rearrangement uses TRBV5-5 and TRBJ2-1; the match to TRBD1 covers 11 bases. Germline-derived CDR1 and CDR2 are SGHKS and YYEKEE (reference sequence). CDR3 length equals 14 residues. J was trimmed by 12 bases and V by 0 bases; bases with no gene match: 5. This CDR3 reads CASSLGTGGVGQFF. DNA of the CDR3: TGTGCCAGCAGCTTGGGGACAGGGGGCGTAGGGCAGTTCTTC.

Here the CDR3 reads CASSYNRGPQPQHF. DNA for the CDR3: TGTGCCAGCAGTTACAATAGGGGGCCTCAGCCCCAGCATTTT. The chain employs TRBV6-6 and TRBJ1-5; 7 bases map to TRBD1. The CDR3 spans 14 residues. V shed 2 bases and J 6 bases; nucleotides not matched to a gene: 4. The germline gives CDR1 MNHNY, CDR2 SVGAGI (reference sequence).

J is TRBJ2-3 and V is TRBV6-5, with D hard to call. This CDR3 comprises 13 residues. Germline V gives CDR1 MNHEY, CDR2 SVGAGI. Trimming pared 5 bases from V and 0 bases from J, leaving 6 bases between. This chain's CDR3 is CASSMQSTDTQYF. In DNA, the CDR3 is TGTGCCAGCAGTATGCAGAGCACAGATACGCAGTATTTT.

The gene calls are TRBV11-3 and TRBJ2-7; 11 nucleotides align to TRBD1. This CDR3 spans 14 amino acids. CDR1 is SGHNT and CDR2 is YENEEA in the germline V gene. J was trimmed by 7 bases and V by 4 bases; bases with no gene match: 6. CDR3 DNA sequence: TGTGCCAGCAGCTCCAGGGGGACAGGGGGAGAGCAGTACTTC. Protein sequence: CASSSRGTGGEQYF.

The rearrangement links TRBV6-6 to TRBJ2-3; TRBD1 agrees at 9 bases. Germline values: CDR1 MNHNY, CDR2 SVGAGI (reference sequence). The CDR3 sequence is 15 residues long. The V segment lost 6 bases and the J segment 2 bases; nucleotides outside the gene matches: 6. The CDR3 DNA reads as TGTGCCAGCAGACTACAGGGGGCTATCACAGATACGCAGTATTTT. It encodes CASRLQGAITDTQYF.

This chain joins TRBV7-6 and TRBJ2-1; 10 bases fit TRBD2. CDR1 and CDR2 (germline): SGHVS, FNYEAQ. The ends lost 4 bases at V and 9 bases at J; junction bases unmatched: 12. CDR3 length: 16 amino acids. The CDR3 bases are TGTGCCAGCAGCTCCTCAGGCCTAGCGGGAGTCGGTGAGCAGTTCTTC. This sequence encodes CASSSSGLAGVGEQFF. Based on the CDR3 plus reference TRBV7-6 and TRBJ2-1, the full variable domain is GAGVSQSPRYKVTKRGQDVALRCDPISGHVSLYWYRQALGQGPEFLTYFNYEAQQDKSGLPNDRFSAERPEGSISTLTIQRTEQRDSAMYRCASSSSGLAGVGEQFFGPGTRLTVL.

The gene calls are TRBV2 and TRBJ2-1, with 16 nucleotides matching TRBD2. J was trimmed by 5 bases and V by 6 bases; bases with no gene match: 7. The CDR3 is made up of 17 amino acids. Germline CDR1 reads SNHLY; CDR2 reads FYNNEI. CDR3 protein: CASSPGTSGGVDNEQFF. Written as DNA, the CDR3 is TGTGCCAGCAGCCCAGGGACTAGCGGGGGGGTGGACAATGAGCAGTTCTTC.

The rearrangement joins TRBV6-1 to TRBJ2-7, with 9 bases matching TRBD1. Germline assignment: CDR1 MNHNS and CDR2 SASEGT. Trimming cost V 6 bases and J 6 bases; bases outside gene matches: 12. This CDR3 region has 15 residues. CDR3 region: CASSATGGDPSEQYF. The CDR3 bases are TGTGCCAGCAGCGCTACAGGGGGCGATCCGTCCGAGCAGTACTTC.

This clone appeared once. The chain carries TRBV28 and TRBJ1-2, with D perhaps matching TRBD1 (6 bases). The CDR3 runs 14 residues. V was pared by 2 bases and J by 4 bases, with 11 bases between. CDR1 and CDR2 from the germline V gene are MDHEN and SYDVKM. The chain's CDR3 is CASSLGGGVYGYTF. The CDR3 region has the DNA TGTGCCAGCAGTTTAGGAGGGGGAGTCTATGGCTACACCTTC.

V is TRBV7-2 and J is TRBJ2-5; possibly TRBD1 for D (6 bases). Trimming removed 5 bases at V and 5 bases at J, with 15 bases between. The CDR3 totals 14 residues. Germline V CDR1 and CDR2: SGHTA, FQGNSA. CDR3 in amino acids: CASSTPAQGETQYF. The CDR3 coding sequence is TGTGCCAGCAGCACCCCCGCCCAGGGGGAGACCCAGTACTTC.

The chain joins TRBV18 to TRBJ1-5; the D gene is possibly TRBD1 (5 bases). Germline V gene lookup returns CDR1 KGHSH and CDR2 LQKENI. The CDR3 is 16 residues long. Trimming pared 2 bases from V and 1 base from J, leaving 12 bases between. CDR3 nucleotide sequence: TGTGCCAGCTCACCATCGGGGGTGGGGAGCAATCAGCCCCAGCATTTT. Encoded protein: CASSPSGVGSNQPQHF.

The chain recombines TRBV21-1 with TRBJ1-4; the D call of TRBD1 is as the table states it, not checked on the DNA. TRBV21-1 is labeled a pseudogene. The CDR3 length is 20 residues. The CDR3 bases are TGTGCCAGCAGCAAAGTACGTGAGTGGGCAGGGTTGGCGATGAATGAAAAACTGTTTTTT. This gives the protein CASSKVREWAGLAMNEKLFF.

The chain joins TRBV9 to TRBJ1-6; tentatively, D is TRBD1 (6 bases). V lost 2 bases, J lost 1 base, and 10 bases lay in between. The CDR3 runs to 16 residues. Germline CDR1 reads SGDLS; CDR2 reads YYNGEE. CDR3 nucleotide sequence: TGTGCCAGCAGCGTCGAGGGGGGATCCTATAATTCACCCCTCCACTTT. Protein sequence: CASSVEGGSYNSPLHF.

The CDR3 bases are TGTGCCAGCAGCCGGGACAGGGGGGACTCTGAAGCTTTCTTT. It translates to CASSRDRGDSEAFF. The chain links TRBV14 to TRBJ1-1; 11 nucleotides line up with TRBD1. V gave up 4 bases and J gave up 6 bases; unmatched junction bases: 4. The length of the CDR3 is 14 residues. Germline V CDR1 and CDR2: SGHDN, FVKESK. Combining the CDR3 with reference TRBV14 and TRBJ1-1 gives the whole variable domain EAGVTQFPSHSVIEKGQTVTLRCDPISGHDNLYWYRRVMGKEIKFLLHFVKESKQDESGMPNNRFLAERTGGTYSTLKVQPAELEDSGVYFCASSRDRGDSEAFFGQGTRLTVV.

The V and J genes are TRBV7-9 and TRBJ1-1, with a tentative D call TRBD1 (5 bases). There are 13 residues in the CDR3. Germline CDR1 and CDR2: SEHNR and FQNEAQ (reference sequence). V was cut by 4 bases and J by 4 bases, with 10 bases left in between. CDR3 sequence reads: CASSWGVSTEAFF. The CDR3 nucleotides read TGTGCCAGCAGCTGGGGGGTTAGCACTGAAGCTTTCTTT.

To note about this clone: One junction end disagrees with the germline gene, perhaps due to a read error. V and J are TRBV19 and TRBJ2-7; D is undetermined. This CDR3 is built from 14 residues. In germline, CDR1 is LNHDA, CDR2 SQIVND (reference sequence). The CDR3 protein is CASTPRLETYGQYF. CDR3 coding DNA: TGTGCCAGTACCCCGCGACTGGAGACCTACGGGCAGTACTTC.

V gene TRBV6-5 combines with J gene TRBJ1-1, with TRBD1 matching 8 bases. The CDR3 has 15 amino acids. The trim removed 7 bases at V and 1 base at J, leaving 8 bases unmatched. In germline, CDR1 is MNHEY, CDR2 SVGAGI. The DNA for the CDR3 is TGTGCCAGCACCCCAGGGGGCGCGAGGAACACTGAAGCTTTCTTT. This sequence encodes CASTPGGARNTEAFF.

CDR3: CASSPQGYQPQHF. The CDR3 bases are TGTGCCAGCTCACCACAGGGTTATCAGCCCCAGCATTTT. The chain combines TRBV18 with TRBJ1-5; D is uncertain. Germline assignment: CDR1 KGHSH and CDR2 LQKENI. Trimming cost V 1 base and J 5 bases, with 6 bases left between them. The CDR3 contains 13 residues.

This sequence joins TRBV19 and TRBJ2-6; maybe TRBD2 (5 bases). The CDR3 runs 16 residues. V lost 3 bases and J lost 0, with 9 bases in between. CDR1 is LNHDA and CDR2 is SQIVND in the germline V gene (reference sequence). CDR3 in amino acids: CASSIRRGSGANVLTF. As DNA, the CDR3 is TGTGCCAGTAGTATCCGACGGGGCTCTGGGGCCAACGTCCTGACTTTC.

In this sample, this clone turned up once. The rearrangement links TRBV7-6 to TRBJ2-2; 9 nucleotides line up with TRBD1. With 6 bases clipped from V and 6 bases from J, the junction kept 8 bases outside the gene matches. Germline values: CDR1 SGHVS, CDR2 FNYEAQ. The CDR3 sequence is 15 residues long. CDR3 nucleotides: TGTGCCAGCAGTCGGGACAGGGCGTTCGCCGGGGAGCTGTTTTTT. Protein product: CASSRDRAFAGELFF.

The chain combines TRBV7-3 with TRBJ2-1, with TRBD1 identical over 10 bases. Germline CDR1 is SGHTA and CDR2 is FQGTGA. The V gene end was trimmed by 2 bases and the J gene end by 6 bases; junction bases not matched to a gene: 4. The CDR3 extends over 15 amino acids. The CDR3 here is CASSLGQGGSNEQFF. In nucleotides, the CDR3 is TGTGCCAGCAGCTTAGGACAGGGGGGATCCAATGAGCAGTTCTTC.